The 5 T cell receptor beta chains in this list originate from one sample, sequenced in a study of neoadjuvant anti-PD-1 for oral cavity cancer. The time point: after neoadjuvant nivolumab, at surgical resection. The assay was immunoSEQ multiplex PCR, and TCRdb's table has in-frame clones only and misses some. The sample shows tens of thousands of clones, 35% to 40% of them seen only once. The source material was tumor tissue, sampled after nivolumab (anti-PD-1) treatment. Receptor source: a person between 35 and 79 years old with oral cavity squamous cell carcinoma.

A few counts support this clone. The chain joins TRBV12-5 to TRBJ1-6; D is uncertain. In germline, CDR1 is LGHNT, CDR2 FRNRAP. The V end lost 1 base, the J end lost 7 bases, and 11 bases lay between the germline ends. The CDR3 runs 15 residues. As DNA, the CDR3 is TGTGCTAGTGGTTTGGGAGGCGGCCACAATTCACCCCTCCACTTT. Its protein product is CASGLGGGHNSPLHF.

This clone turned up a few times. This chain connects TRBV27 to TRBJ1-5; TRBD1 is a possible D gene (5 bases). CDR3 length equals 14 residues. Germline values: CDR1 MNHEY, CDR2 SMNVEV (reference sequence). V was shortened by 6 bases and J by 6 bases, with 15 bases between the two germline ends. The CDR3 spells CASSSHGRGQPQHF. The CDR3 region has the DNA TGTGCCAGCAGCTCACACGGGAGGGGTCAGCCCCAGCATTTT.

This clone was observed a handful of times. The chain uses TRBV10-2 and TRBJ1-2; 9 positions agree with TRBD1. The length of the CDR3 is 13 residues. Germline V gives CDR1 WSHSY, CDR2 SAAADI. V lost 10 bases and J lost 1; bases outside the gene matches: 4. CDR3 amino acids: CATGTGSNYGYTF. In DNA, the CDR3 is TGCGCCACCGGGACAGGGAGTAACTATGGCTACACCTTC.

In this sample, this clone turned up many times. The chain carries TRBV5-6 and TRBJ2-1, with TRBD2 matching over 8 bases. Trimming removed 0 bases from V and 4 bases from J; junction bases left unmatched: 9. The CDR3 length is 17 residues. CDR1 is SGHDT and CDR2 is YYEEEE in the germline V gene. In DNA form, the CDR3 reads TGTGCCAGCAGCTTGGTCCAAGCGGGGGAAGCGTACAATGAGCAGTTCTTC. Translating gives CASSLVQAGEAYNEQFF.

V and J are TRBV28 and TRBJ2-3, with 7 bases identical to TRBD1. The CDR3 has 14 residues. V was pared by 5 bases and J by 2 bases, with 4 bases of the junction left unmatched. Germline V lookup: CDR1 MDHEN, CDR2 SYDVKM. The chain's CDR3 is CASSLGQLTDTQYF. In DNA, the CDR3 is TGTGCCAGCAGTCTGGGACAGCTCACAGATACGCAGTATTTT.